The clone carrying this T cell receptor beta chain showed up just a few times. The entry originates in a study of blood T cells in healthy people across ages. Study information: Using template switching, researchers captured about one barcoded beta molecule for each two T cells.

Combining a sample-barcoded 5' primer with a J-beta primer mix, a second PCR ran for 7 to 11 cycles. A 12-random-nucleotide template-switch adaptor tagged each cDNA molecule. TCRdb used MiXCR to reprocess the 5' RACE reads, holding one entry per CDR3 protein. The sample consists of approximately 830,000 distinct CDR3 sequences, approximately 59% of them appearing once. This CDR3 contains 15 residues. Germline V gene sequence: CDR1 SQVTM, CDR2 ANQGSEA. V shed 5 bases and J shed 2 bases, with 17 bases lying between them. The gene calls are TRBV29-1 and TRBJ2-3; D is unresolved. The sequencing input was blood. This TCR was sampled from a man aged 25-45 years in good health. CDR3 DNA: TGCAGCGTTCCCGGGTCGGCAAGGGTCACAGATACGCAGTATTTT. Its translation is CSVPGSARVTDTQYF.